Sequencing of this TCR beta chain was carried out in a study of cytomegalovirus exposure and HLA in healthy donors. Germline assignment: CDR1 SGHVS and CDR2 FQNEAQ. V lost 1 base, J lost 3 bases, and 12 bases lay in between. CDR3 length: 15 residues. The PCR ran on 60 Vbeta and 13 Jbeta primers. Original methodology: Unique TCR beta chains numbered roughly 84 million in a later analysis, with about 9.9 million shared. The repertoire was sequenced with immunoSEQ multiplex PCR; TCRdb's copy has only in-frame clones and lacks some. D and trimming come from the DNA, and the V and J calls and clone size come from that table. The sample's table shows 100,000 to 150,000 clones. The study's findings and limits: The authors assumed roughly uniform sequencing depth across donors for presence/absence analyses. Sequencing likely produced, as an artifact, a cluster of highly shared sequence variants.

Healthy bone marrow donors made up the donors. Comment on this clone: Antigen specificity is unknown.

The V call is TRBV7-8, the J call TRBJ1-1; no clear D gene. This receptor was taken from a man aged 18 to 29 in good health and CMV-seronegative. Sequencing used PBMCs. DNA for the CDR3: TGTGCCAGCAGCTTAGTAGGGAGGCAGGACACTGAAGCTTTCTTT. Its protein product is CASSLVGRQDTEAFF.